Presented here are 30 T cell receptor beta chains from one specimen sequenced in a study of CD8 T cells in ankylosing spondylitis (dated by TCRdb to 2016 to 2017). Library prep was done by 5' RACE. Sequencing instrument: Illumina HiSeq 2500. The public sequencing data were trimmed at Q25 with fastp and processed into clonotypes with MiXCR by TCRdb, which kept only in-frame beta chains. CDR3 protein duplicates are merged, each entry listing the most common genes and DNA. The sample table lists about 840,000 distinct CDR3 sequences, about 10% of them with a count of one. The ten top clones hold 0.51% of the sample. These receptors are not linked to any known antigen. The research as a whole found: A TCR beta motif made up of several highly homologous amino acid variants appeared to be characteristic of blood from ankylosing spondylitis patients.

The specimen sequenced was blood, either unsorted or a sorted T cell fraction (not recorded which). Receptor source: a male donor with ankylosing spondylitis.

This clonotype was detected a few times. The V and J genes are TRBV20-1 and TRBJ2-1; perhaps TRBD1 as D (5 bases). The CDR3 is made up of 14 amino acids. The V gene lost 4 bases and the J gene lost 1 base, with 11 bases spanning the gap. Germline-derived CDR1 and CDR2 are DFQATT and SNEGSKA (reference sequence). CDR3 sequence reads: CSATGQSSYNEQFF. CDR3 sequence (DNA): TGCAGTGCTACAGGGCAGAGTTCCTACAATGAGCAGTTCTTC.

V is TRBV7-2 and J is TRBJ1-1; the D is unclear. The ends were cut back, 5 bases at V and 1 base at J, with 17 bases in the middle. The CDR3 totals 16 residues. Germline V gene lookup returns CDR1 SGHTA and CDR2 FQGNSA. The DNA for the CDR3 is TGTGCCAGCAGCCCCCCCGGAGCGCAGCCGAACACTGAAGCTTTCTTT. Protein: CASSPPGAQPNTEAFF.

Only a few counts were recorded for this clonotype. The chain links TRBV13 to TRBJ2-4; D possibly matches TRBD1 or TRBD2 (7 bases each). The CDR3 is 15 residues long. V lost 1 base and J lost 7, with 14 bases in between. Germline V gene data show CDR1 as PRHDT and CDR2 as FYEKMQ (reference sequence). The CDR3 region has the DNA TGTGCCAGCAGCTTAGACCAGGGGGGGGAGAACATTCAGTACTTC. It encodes CASSLDQGGENIQYF.

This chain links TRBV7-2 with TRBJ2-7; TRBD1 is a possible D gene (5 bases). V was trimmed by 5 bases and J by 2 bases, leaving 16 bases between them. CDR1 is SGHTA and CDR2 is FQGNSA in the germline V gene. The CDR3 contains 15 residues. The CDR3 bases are TGTGCCAGCAGCGCTTCTCGTGGGGCGGCCTACGAGCAGTACTTC. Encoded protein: CASSASRGAAYEQYF.

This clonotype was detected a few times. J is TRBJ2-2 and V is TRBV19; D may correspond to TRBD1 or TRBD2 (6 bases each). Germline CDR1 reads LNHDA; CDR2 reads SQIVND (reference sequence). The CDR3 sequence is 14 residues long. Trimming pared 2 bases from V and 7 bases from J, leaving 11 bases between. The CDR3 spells CASSINGGHGELFF. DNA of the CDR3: TGTGCCAGTAGTATAAATGGGGGGCACGGGGAGCTGTTTTTT.

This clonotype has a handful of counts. The CDR3 sequence is CILRGGGTEAFF. The CDR3, as DNA: TGCATCCTGAGAGGGGGCGGGACTGAAGCTTTCTTT. V and J are TRBV20-1 and TRBJ1-1; TRBD1 aligns across 7 bases. Germline V gene lookup returns CDR1 DFQATT and CDR2 SNEGSKA (reference sequence). The CDR3 runs to 12 residues.

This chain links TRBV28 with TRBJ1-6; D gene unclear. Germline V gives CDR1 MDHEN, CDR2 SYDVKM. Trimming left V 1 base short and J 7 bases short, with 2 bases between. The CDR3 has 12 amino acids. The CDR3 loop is CASSLFNSPLHF. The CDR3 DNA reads TGTGCCAGCAGTTTATTCAATTCACCCCTCCACTTT.

As DNA, the CDR3 is TGCAGTGCTAGAGTCACCTGGGATACGCAGTATTTT. It specifies CSARVTWDTQYF. V is TRBV20-1 and J is TRBJ2-3; no firm D call. Deletions cut 1 base from V and 6 bases from J, with 8 bases between. Germline V gives CDR1 DFQATT, CDR2 SNEGSKA (reference sequence). The CDR3 totals 12 residues.

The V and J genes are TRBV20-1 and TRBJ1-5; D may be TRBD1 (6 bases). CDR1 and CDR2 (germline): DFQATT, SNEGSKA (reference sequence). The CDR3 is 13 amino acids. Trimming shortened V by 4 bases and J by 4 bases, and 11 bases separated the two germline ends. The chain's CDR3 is CSATGGPNQPQHF. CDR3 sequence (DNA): TGCAGTGCTACCGGGGGCCCAAATCAGCCCCAGCATTTT.

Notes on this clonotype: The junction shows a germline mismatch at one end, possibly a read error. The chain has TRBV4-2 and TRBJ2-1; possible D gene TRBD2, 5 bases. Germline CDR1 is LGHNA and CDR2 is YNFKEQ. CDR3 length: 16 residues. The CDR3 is CASSQDGVSQLSERFF. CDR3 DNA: TGTGCCAGCAGCCAAGACGGGGTCTCCCAATTAAGTGAGCGGTTCTTC.

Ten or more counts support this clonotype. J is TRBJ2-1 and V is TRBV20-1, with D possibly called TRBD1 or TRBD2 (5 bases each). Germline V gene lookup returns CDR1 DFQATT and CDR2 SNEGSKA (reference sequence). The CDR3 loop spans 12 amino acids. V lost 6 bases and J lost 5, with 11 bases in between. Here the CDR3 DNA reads TGCAGTGCCCAACCGGGGCACAATGAGCAGTTCTTC. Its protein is CSAQPGHNEQFF.

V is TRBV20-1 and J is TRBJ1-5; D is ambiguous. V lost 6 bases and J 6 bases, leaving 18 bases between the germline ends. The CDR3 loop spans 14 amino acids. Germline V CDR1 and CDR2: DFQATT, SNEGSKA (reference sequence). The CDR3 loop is CSAPRGASGQPQHF. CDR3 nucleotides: TGCAGTGCCCCCCGTGGTGCCTCTGGTCAGCCCCAGCATTTT.

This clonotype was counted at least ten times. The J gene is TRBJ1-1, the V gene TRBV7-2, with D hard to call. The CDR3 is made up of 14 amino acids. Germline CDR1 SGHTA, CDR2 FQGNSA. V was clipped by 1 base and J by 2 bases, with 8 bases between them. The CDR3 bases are TGTGCCAGCAGCTTAGATCTTCATAACACTGAAGCTTTCTTT. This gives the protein CASSLDLHNTEAFF.

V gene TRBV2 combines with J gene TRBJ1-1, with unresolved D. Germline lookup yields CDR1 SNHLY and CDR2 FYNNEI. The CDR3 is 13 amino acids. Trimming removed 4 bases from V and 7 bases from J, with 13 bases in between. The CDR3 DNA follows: TGTGCCAGCAGTGTCGGAATCATAAGTGAAGCTTTCTTT. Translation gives CASSVGIISEAFF.

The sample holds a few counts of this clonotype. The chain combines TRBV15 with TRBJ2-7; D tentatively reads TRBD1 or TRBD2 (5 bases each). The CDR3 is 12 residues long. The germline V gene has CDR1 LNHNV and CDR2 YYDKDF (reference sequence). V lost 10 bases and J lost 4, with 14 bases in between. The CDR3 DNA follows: TGTGCCAGATACCGGGACCGGTACGAGCAGTACTTC. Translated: CARYRDRYEQYF.

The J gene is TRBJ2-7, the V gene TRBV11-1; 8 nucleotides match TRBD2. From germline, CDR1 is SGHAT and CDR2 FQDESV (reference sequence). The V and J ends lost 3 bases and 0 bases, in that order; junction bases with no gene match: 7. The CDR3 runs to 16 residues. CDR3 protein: CASSFSSGSSSYEQYF. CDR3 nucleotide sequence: TGTGCCAGCAGCTTCTCAAGCGGGAGTAGCTCCTACGAGCAGTACTTC.

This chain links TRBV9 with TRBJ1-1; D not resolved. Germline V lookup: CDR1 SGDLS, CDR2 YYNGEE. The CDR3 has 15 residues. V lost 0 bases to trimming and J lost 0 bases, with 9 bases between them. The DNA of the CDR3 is TGTGCCAGCAGCGTAGAACCCAGGATGAACACTGAAGCTTTCTTT. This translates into CASSVEPRMNTEAFF. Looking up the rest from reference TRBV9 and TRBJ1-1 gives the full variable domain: DSGVTQTPKHLITATGQRVTLRCSPRSGDLSVYWYQQSLDQGLQFLIQYYNGEERAKGNILERFSAQQFPDLHSELNLSSLELGDSALYFCASSVEPRMNTEAFFGQGTRLTVV.

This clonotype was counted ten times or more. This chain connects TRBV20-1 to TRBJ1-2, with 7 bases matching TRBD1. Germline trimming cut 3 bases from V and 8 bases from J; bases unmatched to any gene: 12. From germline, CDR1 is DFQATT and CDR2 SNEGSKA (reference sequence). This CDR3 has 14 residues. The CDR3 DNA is TGCAGTGCTAGCAAGGGGACAGCAAGGGGGGGCTACACCTTC. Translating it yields CSASKGTARGGYTF.

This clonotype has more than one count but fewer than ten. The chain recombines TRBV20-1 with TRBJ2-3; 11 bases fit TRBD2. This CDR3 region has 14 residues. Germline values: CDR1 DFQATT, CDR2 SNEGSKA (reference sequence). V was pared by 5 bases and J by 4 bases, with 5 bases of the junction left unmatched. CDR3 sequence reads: CSAPLAGGPDTQYF. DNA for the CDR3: TGCAGTGCTCCATTAGCGGGAGGGCCAGATACGCAGTATTTT.

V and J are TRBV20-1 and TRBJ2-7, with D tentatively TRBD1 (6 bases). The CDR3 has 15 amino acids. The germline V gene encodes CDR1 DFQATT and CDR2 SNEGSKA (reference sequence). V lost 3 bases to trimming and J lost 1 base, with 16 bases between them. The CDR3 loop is CSARRPGQPSYEQYF. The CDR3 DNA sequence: TGCAGTGCTAGGCGGCCTGGACAGCCTTCCTACGAGCAGTACTTC.

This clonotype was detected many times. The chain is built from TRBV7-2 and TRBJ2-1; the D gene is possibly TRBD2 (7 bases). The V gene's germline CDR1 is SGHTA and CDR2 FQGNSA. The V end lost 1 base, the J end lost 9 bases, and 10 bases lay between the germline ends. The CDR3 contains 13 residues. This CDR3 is CASSLDREGEQFF. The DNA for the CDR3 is TGTGCCAGCAGCTTAGACAGGGAGGGTGAGCAGTTCTTC.

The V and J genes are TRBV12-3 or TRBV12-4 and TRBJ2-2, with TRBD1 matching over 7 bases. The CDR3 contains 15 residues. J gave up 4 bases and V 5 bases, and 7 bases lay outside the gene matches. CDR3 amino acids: CASSRARQGTGELFF. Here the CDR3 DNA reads TGTGCCAGCAGTAGGGCCCGACAGGGCACCGGGGAGCTGTTTTTT.

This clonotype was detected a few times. The CDR3 is CASSWPSGQGKNIQYF. As DNA, the CDR3 is TGTGCCAGCAGTTGGCCTTCCGGACAGGGAAAAAACATTCAGTACTTC. The genes are TRBV12-3 or TRBV12-4 and TRBJ2-4; 8 bases are a match to TRBD1. J gave up 4 bases and V 4 bases, and 9 bases lay outside the gene matches. CDR3 length equals 16 residues.

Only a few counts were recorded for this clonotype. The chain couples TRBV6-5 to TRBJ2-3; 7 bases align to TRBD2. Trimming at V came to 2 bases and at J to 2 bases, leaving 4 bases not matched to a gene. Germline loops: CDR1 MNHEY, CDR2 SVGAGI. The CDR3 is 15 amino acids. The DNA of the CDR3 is TGTGCCAGCAGTTACACTGCGGGGGTCACAGATACGCAGTATTTT. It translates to CASSYTAGVTDTQYF.

The CDR3 nucleotides are TGTGCCAGCAGTTACGGACACATGCTAGAGACCCAGTACTTC. Translated: CASSYGHMLETQYF. The V and J genes are TRBV6-2 or TRBV6-3 and TRBJ2-5; TRBD1 is a possible D gene (5 bases). V was cut by 2 bases and J by 4 bases, with 11 bases left in between. Per the germline V gene, CDR1 is MNHEY and CDR2 is SVGEGT. There are 14 residues in the CDR3.

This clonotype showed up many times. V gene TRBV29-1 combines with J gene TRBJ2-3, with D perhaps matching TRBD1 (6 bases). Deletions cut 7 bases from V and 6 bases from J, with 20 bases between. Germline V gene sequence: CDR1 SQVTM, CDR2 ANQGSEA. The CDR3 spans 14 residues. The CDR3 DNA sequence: TGCAGCGCAGACGGGACAACCATGACCGATACGCAGTATTTT. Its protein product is CSADGTTMTDTQYF.

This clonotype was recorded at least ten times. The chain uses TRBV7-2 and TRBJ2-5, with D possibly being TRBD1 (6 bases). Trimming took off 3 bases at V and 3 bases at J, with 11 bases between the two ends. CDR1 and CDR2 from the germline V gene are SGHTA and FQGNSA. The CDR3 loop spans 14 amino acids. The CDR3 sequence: CASSLTGGKETQYF. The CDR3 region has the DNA TGTGCCAGCAGCTTGACAGGAGGCAAAGAGACCCAGTACTTC. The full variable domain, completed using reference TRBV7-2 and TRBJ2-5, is GAGVSQSPSNKVTEKGKDVELRCDPISGHTALYWYRQSLGQGLEFLIYFQGNSAPDKSGLPSDRFSAERTGGSVSTLTIQRTQQEDSAVYLCASSLTGGKETQYFGPGTRLLVL.

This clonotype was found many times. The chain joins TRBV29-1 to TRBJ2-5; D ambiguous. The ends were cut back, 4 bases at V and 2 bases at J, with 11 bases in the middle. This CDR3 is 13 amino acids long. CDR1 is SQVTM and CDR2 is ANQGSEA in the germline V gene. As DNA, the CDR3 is TGCAGCGTTGGAGTGGCAGCACAAGAGACCCAGTACTTC. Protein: CSVGVAAQETQYF.

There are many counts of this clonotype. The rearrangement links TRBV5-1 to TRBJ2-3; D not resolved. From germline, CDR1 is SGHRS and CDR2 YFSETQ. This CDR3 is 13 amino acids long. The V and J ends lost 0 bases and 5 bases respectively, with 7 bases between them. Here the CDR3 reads CASSLDYRDTQYF. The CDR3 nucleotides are TGCGCCAGCAGCTTGGATTATAGAGATACGCAGTATTTT.

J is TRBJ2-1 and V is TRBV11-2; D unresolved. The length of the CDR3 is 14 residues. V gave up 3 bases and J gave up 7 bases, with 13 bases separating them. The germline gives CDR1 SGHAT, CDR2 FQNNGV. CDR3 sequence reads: CASSFGLSVNEQFF. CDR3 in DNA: TGTGCCAGCAGCTTTGGTCTTTCCGTAAATGAGCAGTTCTTC.